This paragraph covers one TCR beta chain sequence. Some clones are missing from TCRdb's copy, which holds only in-frame ones; the method was immunoSEQ multiplex PCR. Here the sample spans tens of thousands of clones, around 91% being singletons. The data were obtained in a study of T cell changes during pregnancy in multiple sclerosis. CDR1 MRHNA and CDR2 SNTAGT come from the germline V gene. The V segment lost 5 bases and the J segment 7 bases; nucleotides outside the gene matches: 11. The CDR3 has 15 amino acids. The chain carries TRBV6-4 and TRBJ2-1, with 7 positions matching TRBD2. Specimen: peripheral blood, collected in the third trimester of pregnancy. This receptor was taken from a female donor in good health, enrolled as a control in a pregnancy study. The DNA of the CDR3 is TGTGCCAGCAGTTTAAGCGGGGACGGGCGGAATGAGCAGTTCTTC. Protein: CASSLSGDGRNEQFF.